This T cell receptor beta chain was captured in a study of PD-1 blockade in classical Hodgkin lymphoma. Study as a whole: Patients got intravenous nivolumab 3 mg/kg every 2 weeks.

Libraries were prepared by immunoSEQ multiplex PCR; TCRdb keeps only in-frame clonotypes and omits some of them. The sample contains about 24,000 clones, more than 75% of which appear only once. The CDR3 length is 15 residues. Trimming at V came to 8 bases and at J to 3 bases, leaving 6 bases not matched to a gene. From germline, CDR1 is MDHEN and CDR2 SYDVKM. Notes on the study in general: According to reports, newly diagnosed patients had lower baseline TCR diversity than healthy donors, and relapsed/refractory patients had lower baseline TCR diversity still. By C4D1, CD4+ diversity increased significantly, especially in complete responders.

Time point meaning: cycle 4 day 1 (C4D1), after less than seven weeks of nivolumab. With no exception, relapse followed autologous stem cell transplantation in all patients, and brentuximab vedotin exposure varied. Under best response, outcomes were complete response, partial response or progressive disease. For this clone: Its antigen is unidentified.

This receptor was identified in a human donor with classical Hodgkin lymphoma. The material was peripheral blood mononuclear cells (PBMCs), obtained before the fourth cycle of nivolumab. The genes are TRBV28 and TRBJ1-6; 8 nucleotides match TRBD1. The CDR3: CASGETGGYNSPLHF. CDR3 sequence (DNA): TGTGCCAGCGGAGAAACAGGGGGCTATAATTCACCCCTCCACTTT.